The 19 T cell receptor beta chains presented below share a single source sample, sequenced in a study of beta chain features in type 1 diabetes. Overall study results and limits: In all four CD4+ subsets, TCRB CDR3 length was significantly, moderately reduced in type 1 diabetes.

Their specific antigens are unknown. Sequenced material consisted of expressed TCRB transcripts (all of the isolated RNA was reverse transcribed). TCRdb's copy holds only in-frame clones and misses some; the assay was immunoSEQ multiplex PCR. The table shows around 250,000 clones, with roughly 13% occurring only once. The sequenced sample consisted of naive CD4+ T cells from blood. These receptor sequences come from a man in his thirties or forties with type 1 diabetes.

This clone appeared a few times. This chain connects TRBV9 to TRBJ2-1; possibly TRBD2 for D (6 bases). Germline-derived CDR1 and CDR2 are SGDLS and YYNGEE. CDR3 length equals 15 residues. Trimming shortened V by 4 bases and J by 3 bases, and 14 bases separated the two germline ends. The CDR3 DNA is TGTGCCAGCAGCCCCGACGGGGGTGACTACAATGAGCAGTTCTTC. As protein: CASSPDGGDYNEQFF.

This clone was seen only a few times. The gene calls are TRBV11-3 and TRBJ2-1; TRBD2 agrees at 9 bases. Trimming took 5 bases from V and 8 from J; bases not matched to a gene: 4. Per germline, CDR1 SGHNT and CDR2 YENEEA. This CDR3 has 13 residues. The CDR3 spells CASSLGLAYEQFF. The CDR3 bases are TGTGCCAGCAGCCTGGGACTAGCCTATGAGCAGTTCTTC. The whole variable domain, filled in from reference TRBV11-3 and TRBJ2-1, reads EAGVVQSPRYKIIEKKQPVAFWCNPISGHNTLYWYLQNLGQGPELLIRYENEEAVDDSQLPKDRFSAERLKGVDSTLKIQPAELGDSAVYLCASSLGLAYEQFFGPGTRLTVL.

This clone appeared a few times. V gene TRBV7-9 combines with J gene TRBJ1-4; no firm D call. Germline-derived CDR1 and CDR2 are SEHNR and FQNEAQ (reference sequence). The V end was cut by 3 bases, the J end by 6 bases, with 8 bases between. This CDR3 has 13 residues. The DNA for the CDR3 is TGTGCCAGCAGCTTGGGAGGGCATGAAAAACTGTTTTTT. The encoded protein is CASSLGGHEKLFF.

The CDR3 DNA follows: TGTGCCATCAGTCGGGACAGGGGAGGGGATGAGCAGTTCTTC. It specifies CAISRDRGGDEQFF. The chain recombines TRBV10-3 with TRBJ2-1, with TRBD1 matching 10 bases. From germline, CDR1 is ENHRY and CDR2 SYGVKD. The CDR3 runs to 14 residues. Trimming at V came to 5 bases and at J to 8 bases, leaving 6 bases not matched to a gene.

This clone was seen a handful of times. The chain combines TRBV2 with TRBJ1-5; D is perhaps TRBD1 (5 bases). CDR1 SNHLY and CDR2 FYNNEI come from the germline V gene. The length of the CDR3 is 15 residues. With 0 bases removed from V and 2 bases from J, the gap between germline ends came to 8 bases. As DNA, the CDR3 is TGTGCCAGCAGTGAAGCAGGGGTCGGCAATCAGCCCCAGCATTTT. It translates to CASSEAGVGNQPQHF. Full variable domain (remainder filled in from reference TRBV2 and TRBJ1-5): EPEVTQTPSHQVTQMGQEVILRCVPISNHLYFYWYRQILGQKVEFLVSFYNNEISEKSEIFDDQFSVERPDGSNFTLKIRSTKLEDSAMYFCASSEAGVGNQPQHFGDGTRLSIL.

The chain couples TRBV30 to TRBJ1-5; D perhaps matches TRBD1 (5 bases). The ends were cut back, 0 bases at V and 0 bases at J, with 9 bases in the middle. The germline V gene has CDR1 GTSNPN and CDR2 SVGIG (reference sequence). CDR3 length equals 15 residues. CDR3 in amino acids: CAWSVPGDSNQPQHF. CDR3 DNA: TGTGCCTGGAGTGTACCGGGGGATAGCAATCAGCCCCAGCATTTT.

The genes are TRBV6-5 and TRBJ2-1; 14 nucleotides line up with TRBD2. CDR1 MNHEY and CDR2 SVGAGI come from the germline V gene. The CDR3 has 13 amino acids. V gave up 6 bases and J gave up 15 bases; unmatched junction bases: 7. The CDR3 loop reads CASRLTSGRAPFF. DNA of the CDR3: TGTGCCAGCAGGCTGACTAGCGGGAGGGCCCCGTTCTTC.

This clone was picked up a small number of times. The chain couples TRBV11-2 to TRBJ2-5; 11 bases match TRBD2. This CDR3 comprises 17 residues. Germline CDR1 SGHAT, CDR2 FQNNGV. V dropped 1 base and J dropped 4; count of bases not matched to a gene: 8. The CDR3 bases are TGTGCCAGCAGCTTAGCTCGATTAGCGGGAGGGAGAGAGACCCAGTACTTC. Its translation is CASSLARLAGGRETQYF.

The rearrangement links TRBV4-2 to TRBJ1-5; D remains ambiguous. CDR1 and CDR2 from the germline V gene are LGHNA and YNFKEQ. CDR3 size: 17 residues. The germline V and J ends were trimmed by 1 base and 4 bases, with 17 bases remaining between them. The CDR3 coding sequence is TGTGCCAGCAGCCAAGTAGTTTTATCGGGGAATAATCAGCCCCAGCATTTT. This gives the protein CASSQVVLSGNNQPQHF.

CDR3: CASSQVGPRDEQFF. Written as DNA, the CDR3 is TGCGCCAGCAGCCAAGTGGGCCCGCGGGATGAGCAGTTCTTC. The chain joins TRBV4-1 to TRBJ2-1; possibly TRBD2 for D (5 bases). Germline V CDR1 and CDR2: MGHRA, YSYEKL. The CDR3 consists of 14 residues. V was pared by 1 base and J by 8 bases, with 12 bases between.

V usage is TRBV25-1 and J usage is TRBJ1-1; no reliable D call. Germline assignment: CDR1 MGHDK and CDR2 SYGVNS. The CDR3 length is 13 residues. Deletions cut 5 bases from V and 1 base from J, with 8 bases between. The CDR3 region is CASSRSPNTEAFF. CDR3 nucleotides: TGTGCCAGCAGTCGGAGCCCGAACACTGAAGCTTTCTTT.

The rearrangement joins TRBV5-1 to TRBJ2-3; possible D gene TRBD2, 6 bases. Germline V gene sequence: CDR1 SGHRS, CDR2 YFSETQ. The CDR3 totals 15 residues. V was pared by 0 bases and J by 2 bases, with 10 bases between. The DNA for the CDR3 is TGCGCCAGCAGCTTGGAGGCTAGCGCCACAGATACGCAGTATTTT. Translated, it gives CASSLEASATDTQYF. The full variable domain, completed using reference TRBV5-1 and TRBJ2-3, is KAGVTQTPRYLIKTRGQQVTLSCSPISGHRSVSWYQQTPGQGLQFLFEYFSETQRNKGNFPGRFSGRQFSNSRSEMNVSTLELGDSALYLCASSLEASATDTQYFGPGTRLTVL.

This CDR3 reads CASRLDRGSYGYTF. The CDR3 nucleotides read TGTGCCAGCAGGCTGGACAGGGGGAGCTATGGCTACACCTTC. The gene calls are TRBV7-9 and TRBJ1-2; TRBD1 aligns across 10 bases. Germline V gene data show CDR1 as SEHNR and CDR2 as FQNEAQ (reference sequence). V dropped 6 bases and J dropped 4; count of bases not matched to a gene: 5. This CDR3 contains 14 residues.

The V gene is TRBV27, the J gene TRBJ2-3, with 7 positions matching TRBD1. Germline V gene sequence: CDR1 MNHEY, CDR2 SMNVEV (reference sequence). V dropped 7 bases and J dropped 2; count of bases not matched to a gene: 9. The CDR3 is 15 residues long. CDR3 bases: TGTGCCAGCACCGGCAGGGGACAGCCCACAGATACGCAGTATTTT. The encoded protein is CASTGRGQPTDTQYF.

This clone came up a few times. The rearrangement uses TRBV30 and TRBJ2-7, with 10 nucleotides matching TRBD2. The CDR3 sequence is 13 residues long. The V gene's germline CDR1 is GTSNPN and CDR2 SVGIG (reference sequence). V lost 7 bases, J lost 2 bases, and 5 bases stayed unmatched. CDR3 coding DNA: TGTGCCTCGGGGACTAGCGCGACCTACGAGCAGTACTTC. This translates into CASGTSATYEQYF.

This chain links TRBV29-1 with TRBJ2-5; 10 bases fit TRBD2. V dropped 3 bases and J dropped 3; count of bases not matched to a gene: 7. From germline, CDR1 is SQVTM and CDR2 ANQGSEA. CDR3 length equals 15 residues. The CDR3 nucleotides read TGCAGCGTTGATGCCGTAGCGGGGGGAAAAGAGACCCAGTACTTC. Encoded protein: CSVDAVAGGKETQYF.

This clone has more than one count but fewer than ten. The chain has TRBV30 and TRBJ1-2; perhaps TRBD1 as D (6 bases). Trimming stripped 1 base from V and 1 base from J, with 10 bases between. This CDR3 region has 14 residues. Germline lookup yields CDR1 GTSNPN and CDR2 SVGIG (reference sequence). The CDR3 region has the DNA TGTGCCTGGAGTGGATACAGGGTTAACTATGGCTACACCTTC. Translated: CAWSGYRVNYGYTF.

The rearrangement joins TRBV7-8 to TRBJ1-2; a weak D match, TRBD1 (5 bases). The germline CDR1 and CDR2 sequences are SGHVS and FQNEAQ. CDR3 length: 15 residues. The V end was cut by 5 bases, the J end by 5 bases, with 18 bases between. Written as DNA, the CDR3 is TGTGCCAGCAGCACGGGACGGACGGAGGGGTATGGCTACACCTTC. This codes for CASSTGRTEGYGYTF.

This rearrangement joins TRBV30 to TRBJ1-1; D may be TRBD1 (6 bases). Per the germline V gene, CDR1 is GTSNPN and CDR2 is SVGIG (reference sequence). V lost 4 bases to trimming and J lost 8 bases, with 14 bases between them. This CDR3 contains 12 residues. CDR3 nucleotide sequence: TGTGCCTGGACTGGGGGCGCAGGGGAAGCTTTCTTT. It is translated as CAWTGGAGEAFF.